This T cell receptor (beta chain) was sequenced in a study of blood T cell repertoires in COVID-19. This clone was counted only a few times. Per the original data handling: Reference gene primer amplification in the assay estimated nucleated cell counts. Clones were read by immunoSEQ multiplex PCR, and TCRdb kept only the in-frame ones, dropping some. V, J and clone size derive from that table, while D and trimming were established from the DNA sequence. Among 150,000 or so clones, about 85% were seen once, and the ten largest hold approximately 5.2%. The Seattle patients joined while their infection was active and were tracked longitudinally afterward. The CDR3 contains 14 residues. Germline CDR1 is SGDLS and CDR2 is YYNGEE. V shed 6 bases and J shed 0 bases, with 10 bases lying between them.

The rearrangement uses TRBV9 and TRBJ1-5; D uncertain. This receptor was obtained from a woman in her seventies with COVID-19, enrolled during active disease. Sequenced material: peripheral blood. The CDR3 DNA follows: TGTGCCAGCACCCCAGGCCCTAGCAATCAGCCCCAGCATTTT. It translates to CASTPGPSNQPQHF.